These 17 T cell receptor beta chains originate from one sample sequenced in a study of immune heterogeneity within non-small cell lung tumors. Multiplex PCR was performed with 32 V and 13 J primers, and it amplified TCR beta CDR3. Each CDR3 protein gets one entry after TCRdb re-called the multiplex PCR reads with MiXCR. The repertoire includes roughly 3,900 distinct CDR3 sequences, around 30% of them detected once, and roughly an eighth sits in the top ten. Template material comprised bulk tumor genomic DNA at around 600 ng per sample. Multiple biopsies spaced far apart were taken from each primary tumor during surgery. It was patients with untreated, newly diagnosed non-small cell lung cancer who underwent curative surgery. The sequencing input was lung tumor tissue. These receptors were obtained from a man aged 55 to 70 with non-small cell lung cancer.

This clonotype was found a few times. The gene calls are TRBV5-6 and TRBJ2-4; TRBD1 is a possible D gene (5 bases). This CDR3 contains 15 residues. The V gene's germline CDR1 is SGHDT and CDR2 YYEEEE. V dropped 5 bases and J dropped 1 base, with 13 bases sitting between them. DNA for the CDR3: TGTGCCAGCAGGCGCATGGCAGGGGCCAAAAACATTCAGTACTTC. Protein: CASRRMAGAKNIQYF.

In its sample, this clonotype ranks as medium-sized. The germline gene is not matched at one end of the junction; a read error may be the cause. The rearrangement joins TRBV7-9 to TRBJ2-1, with D possibly being TRBD2 (5 bases). Germline CDR1 is SEHNR and CDR2 is FQNEAQ (reference sequence). The CDR3 totals 11 residues. This chain's CDR3 is CASSLAPEQFF. CDR3 DNA: TGTGCCAGCAGCCTAGCCCCTGAGCAGTTCTTC.

There are a few counts of this clonotype. The rearrangement links TRBV7-9 to TRBJ1-1; D is uncertain. The CDR3 contains 14 residues. Germline CDR1 is SEHNR and CDR2 is FQNEAQ (reference sequence). Trimming removed 1 base from V and 6 bases from J, with 12 bases in between. CDR3 loop: CASSLGLPGAEAFF. CDR3 nucleotide sequence: TGTGCCAGCAGCTTAGGCTTGCCTGGGGCTGAAGCTTTCTTT.

This chain joins TRBV20-1 and TRBJ2-2, with D tentatively TRBD1 (6 bases). This CDR3 spans 13 amino acids. V was cut by 6 bases and J by 5 bases, with 13 bases left in between. CDR1 DFQATT and CDR2 SNEGSKA come from the germline V gene (reference sequence). The CDR3 protein is CSAAGDGTGELFF. The CDR3 DNA reads as TGCAGTGCCGCAGGGGATGGGACCGGGGAGCTGTTTTTT.

The CDR3 sequence: CASSLTKGGSMNTEAFF. In DNA, the CDR3 is TGTGCCAGCAGCTTAACGAAAGGGGGGTCCATGAACACTGAAGCTTTCTTT. The chain employs TRBV7-9 and TRBJ1-1, with a possible D match to TRBD1 (6 bases). Germline CDR1 SEHNR, CDR2 FQNEAQ (reference sequence). This CDR3 is built from 17 residues. Trimming cost V 2 bases and J 0 bases, with 16 bases left between them.

This clonotype is judged medium-sized (0.01 to 0.1%). The CDR3, as DNA: TGTGCCAGCAGTGACGGGGGACAGGGTGGTGAGCAGTTCTTC. It is translated as CASSDGGQGGEQFF. The V gene is TRBV6-4, the J gene TRBJ2-1; 9 bases map to TRBD1. Trimming took 2 bases from V and 9 from J; bases not matched to a gene: 5. CDR3 length: 14 amino acids. Germline lookup yields CDR1 MRHNA and CDR2 SNTAGT.

This clonotype is judged medium-sized. The rearrangement joins TRBV6-1 to TRBJ2-7; TRBD2 aligns across 7 bases. CDR1 and CDR2 from the germline V gene are MNHNS and SASEGT. After removal of 2 bases from V and 3 bases from J, the junction contained 10 bases not matched to a gene. The CDR3 extends over 16 amino acids. The CDR3 nucleotides are TGTGCCAGCAGTGAATTGGGGGGAGGGAATGACTACGAGCAGTACTTC. Its translation is CASSELGGGNDYEQYF.

By its share, this clonotype is medium-sized (0.01 to 0.1%). The V gene is TRBV6-1, the J gene TRBJ1-6; 7 positions match TRBD1. V was pared by 3 bases and J by 13 bases, with 6 bases of the junction left unmatched. Germline loops: CDR1 MNHNS, CDR2 SASEGT. The CDR3 covers 13 residues. The CDR3 protein is CASSETGLSPLHF. CDR3 coding DNA: TGTGCCAGCAGTGAGACAGGGCTTTCCCCCCTCCACTTT.

A few counts support this clonotype. The rearrangement links TRBV7-9 to TRBJ2-7; possible D gene TRBD2, 5 bases. This CDR3 is built from 12 residues. V lost 5 bases, J lost 6 bases, and 11 bases lay in between. From germline, CDR1 is SEHNR and CDR2 FQNEAQ (reference sequence). CDR3 region: CASSLPGFEQYF. The DNA of the CDR3 is TGTGCCAGCAGCCTCCCGGGGTTCGAGCAGTACTTC.

For this clonotype: A read error may produce the germline difference seen at one junction end. The DNA of the CDR3 is TGTACCACCAGCAGAGATGTGGGCAAAAATCAGCCCCAGCATTTT. Its protein product is CTTSRDVGKNQPQHF. The V gene is TRBV15, the J gene TRBJ1-5; D ambiguous. This CDR3 spans 15 amino acids. The germline V gene encodes CDR1 LNHNV and CDR2 YYDKDF (reference sequence).

This clonotype appeared a few times. The gene calls are TRBV7-8 and TRBJ2-7; D remains ambiguous. CDR3 size: 11 residues. The germline gives CDR1 SGHVS, CDR2 FQNEAQ. Trimming removed 0 bases at V and 6 bases at J, with 3 bases between. The CDR3 loop reads CASSLAGEQYF. CDR3 in DNA: TGTGCCAGCAGCTTAGCTGGCGAGCAGTACTTC.

This clonotype is medium-sized within its sample. This chain uses TRBV6-1 with TRBJ1-1, with 7 positions matching TRBD1. Per germline, CDR1 MNHNS and CDR2 SASEGT. The ends lost 5 bases at V and 8 bases at J; junction bases unmatched: 5. The CDR3 consists of 12 residues. The CDR3 sequence: CASSSYRGEAFF. CDR3 DNA: TGTGCCAGCAGTTCCTACAGGGGAGAAGCTTTCTTT.

This clonotype was recorded once. This may stem from a read error, because a much larger clone lies one nucleotide away. The chain uses TRBV24-1 and TRBJ1-2; the D is unclear. This CDR3 has 13 amino acids. V gave up 0 bases and J gave up 7 bases, with 8 bases separating them. Germline loops: CDR1 KGHDR, CDR2 SFDVKD. CDR3 sequence (DNA): TGTGCCACCAGTGATTTGGTAGGGAGTGGCTACACCTTC. Residues: CATSDLVGSGYTF.

The chain joins TRBV19 to TRBJ2-3, with D perhaps assigned TRBD1 or TRBD2 (6 bases each). Looked up from germline, CDR1 is LNHDA and CDR2 is SQIVND (reference sequence). The V end was cut by 6 bases, the J end by 3 bases, with 13 bases between. CDR3 size: 14 residues. The CDR3 loop is CASRRDTWTDTQYF. The CDR3 nucleotides are TGTGCCAGTAGGCGGGACACGTGGACAGATACGCAGTATTTT. The complete variable domain, with remaining parts taken from reference TRBV19 and TRBJ2-3, reads DGGITQSPKYLFRKEGQNVTLSCEQNLNHDAMYWYRQDPGQGLRLIYYSQIVNDFQKGDIAEGYSVSREKKESFPLTVTSAQKNPTAFYLCASRRDTWTDTQYFGPGTRLTVL.

This chain connects TRBV3-1 to TRBJ2-1, with TRBD2 matching over 8 bases. V was pared by 10 bases and J by 6 bases, with 8 bases of the junction left unmatched. CDR1 is LGHDT and CDR2 is YNNKEL in the germline V gene (reference sequence). CDR3 size: 13 residues. The CDR3 DNA reads as TGTGCCACCGGGACTAGGGGATTCAATGAGCAGTTCTTC. As protein: CATGTRGFNEQFF.

V is TRBV27 and J is TRBJ2-7; no firm D call. The germline gives CDR1 MNHEY, CDR2 SMNVEV (reference sequence). The CDR3 runs 14 residues. V lost 2 bases and J 2 bases, leaving 10 bases between the germline ends. This chain's CDR3 is CASSLIPRTYEQYF. CDR3 DNA sequence: TGTGCCAGCAGTTTAATTCCGCGAACCTACGAGCAGTACTTC.

This clonotype is medium-sized by share. The V gene is TRBV18, the J gene TRBJ2-7; 8 nucleotides align to TRBD1. Germline lookup yields CDR1 KGHSH and CDR2 LQKENI. This CDR3 spans 14 amino acids. J lost 5 bases, V lost 2 bases, and 5 bases had no gene match. The CDR3 sequence is CASSPVGQVHEQYF. The CDR3 DNA is TGTGCCAGCTCACCAGTGGGACAGGTTCACGAGCAGTACTTC.